These 4 T cell receptor beta chains originate from one sample sequenced in a study of shared clonotypes between healthy human individuals. Some clones are missing from TCRdb's copy, which holds only in-frame ones; the method was immunoSEQ multiplex PCR. The sample contains 1 million to 1.3 million clones, 70% to 80% of which appear only once. The sample comprised memory CD4+ T cells from PBMCs. Documented subset: CD45RA-negative fraction. These receptors originate from a man in his late teens or twenties in good health. Some clones in this sample may be carry-over from other donors' samples.

The DNA for the CDR3 is TGTGCCAGCAGCTCTAGGACAGTTAATGAAAAACTGTTTTTT. It specifies CASSSRTVNEKLFF. The J gene is TRBJ1-4, the V gene TRBV5-6, with D possibly being TRBD1 (6 bases). From germline, CDR1 is SGHDT and CDR2 YYEEEE. The CDR3 sequence is 14 residues long. Trimming pared 3 bases from V and 4 bases from J, leaving 10 bases between.

This clone was recorded only once. The chain links TRBV2 to TRBJ2-7; tentatively, D is TRBD2 (5 bases). Germline values: CDR1 SNHLY, CDR2 FYNNEI. Trimming stripped 4 bases from V and 1 base from J, with 11 bases between. This CDR3 is built from 14 residues. The DNA for the CDR3 is TGTGCCAGCAGTGGAGGGCAGTCTTCCTACGAGCAGTACTTC. It is translated as CASSGGQSSYEQYF.

The sample holds one count of this clone. The V gene is TRBV7-3, the J gene TRBJ2-1, with TRBD2 matching 13 bases. V shed 1 base and J 5 bases; nucleotides not matched to a gene: 8. This CDR3 comprises 18 residues. The V gene's germline CDR1 is SGHTA and CDR2 FQGTGA. The CDR3 coding sequence is TGTGCCAGCAGCTTAAAAGCGACTAGCGGGAGGCCCAACAATGAGCAGTTCTTC. As protein: CASSLKATSGRPNNEQFF.

In regard to this clone: Other nucleotide sequences from this sample produce the same CDR3. This CDR3 is CSARPEETQYF. The CDR3 nucleotides are TGCAGTGCTAGACCCGAAGAGACCCAGTACTTC. The chain joins TRBV20-1 to TRBJ2-5; D is uncertain. Germline lookup yields CDR1 DFQATT and CDR2 SNEGSKA (reference sequence). The CDR3 totals 11 residues. V lost 2 bases and J lost 3, with 4 bases in between.